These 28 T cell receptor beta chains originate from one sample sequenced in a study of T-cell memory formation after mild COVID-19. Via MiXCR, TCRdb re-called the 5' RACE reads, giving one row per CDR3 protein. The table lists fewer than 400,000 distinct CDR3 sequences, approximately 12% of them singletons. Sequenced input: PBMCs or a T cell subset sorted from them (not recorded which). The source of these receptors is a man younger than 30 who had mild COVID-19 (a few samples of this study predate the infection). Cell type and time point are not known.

The CDR3 bases are TGTGCCAGCAGTTACTCGAACCCCGGGCGCTCTTCCGAGCAGTACTTC. Residues: CASSYSNPGRSSEQYF. This rearrangement joins TRBV6-2 or TRBV6-3 to TRBJ2-7; D remains ambiguous. The germline CDR1 and CDR2 sequences are MNHEY and SVGEGT. Trimming took 0 bases from V and 6 from J, leaving 18 bases between them. The CDR3 length is 16 residues.

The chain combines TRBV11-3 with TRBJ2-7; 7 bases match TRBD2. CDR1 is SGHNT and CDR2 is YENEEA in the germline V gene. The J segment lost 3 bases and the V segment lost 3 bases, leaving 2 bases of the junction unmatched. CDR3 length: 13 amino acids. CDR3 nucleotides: TGTGCCAGCAGCTTGGGGGGGAACTACGAGCAGTACTTC. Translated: CASSLGGNYEQYF. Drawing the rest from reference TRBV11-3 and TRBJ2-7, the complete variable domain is EAGVVQSPRYKIIEKKQPVAFWCNPISGHNTLYWYLQNLGQGPELLIRYENEEAVDDSQLPKDRFSAERLKGVDSTLKIQPAELGDSAVYLCASSLGGNYEQYFGPGTRLTVT.

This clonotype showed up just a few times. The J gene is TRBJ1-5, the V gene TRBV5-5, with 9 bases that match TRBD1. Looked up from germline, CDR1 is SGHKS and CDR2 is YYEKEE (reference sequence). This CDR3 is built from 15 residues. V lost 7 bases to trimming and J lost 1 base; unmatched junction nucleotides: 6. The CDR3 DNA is TGTGCCAGCGGACCCGGGACAGGGAGCAATCAGCCCCAGCATTTT. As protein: CASGPGTGSNQPQHF.

The CDR3 sequence is CASSYNYGYTF. CDR3 DNA: TGTGCCAGCAGTTACAACTATGGCTACACCTTC. The V gene is TRBV6-2 or TRBV6-3, the J gene TRBJ1-2; the D is unclear. Germline CDR1 MNHEY, CDR2 SVGEGT. Trimming removed 2 bases at V and 2 bases at J, with 0 bases between. The CDR3 extends over 11 amino acids.

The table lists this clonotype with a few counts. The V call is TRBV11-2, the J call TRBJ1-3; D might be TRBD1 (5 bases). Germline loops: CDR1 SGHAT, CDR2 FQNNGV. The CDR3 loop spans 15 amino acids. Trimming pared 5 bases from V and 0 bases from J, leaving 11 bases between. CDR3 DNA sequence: TGTGCCAGCAGCGGCCGGGGGAGCTCTGGAAACACCATATATTTT. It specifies CASSGRGSSGNTIYF.

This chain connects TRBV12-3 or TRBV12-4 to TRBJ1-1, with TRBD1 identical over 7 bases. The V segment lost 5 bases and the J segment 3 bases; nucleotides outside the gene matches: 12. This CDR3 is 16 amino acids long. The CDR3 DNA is TGTGCCAGCAGTAGGGCGGCAGGGGGAAAGTACACTGAAGCTTTCTTT. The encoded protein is CASSRAAGGKYTEAFF.

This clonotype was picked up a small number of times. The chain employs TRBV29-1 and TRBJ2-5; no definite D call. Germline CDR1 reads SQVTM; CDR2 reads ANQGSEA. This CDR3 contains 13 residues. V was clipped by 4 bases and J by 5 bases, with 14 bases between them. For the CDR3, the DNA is TGCAGCGTTGTAGGTGTCGAGGCGGAGACCCAGTACTTC. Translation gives CSVVGVEAETQYF. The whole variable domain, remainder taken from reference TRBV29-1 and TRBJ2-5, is SAVISQKPSRDICQRGTSLTIQCQVDSQVTMMFWYRQQPGQSLTLIATANQGSEATYESGFVIDKFPISRPNLTFSTLTVSNMSPEDSSIYLCSVVGVEAETQYFGPGTRLLVL.

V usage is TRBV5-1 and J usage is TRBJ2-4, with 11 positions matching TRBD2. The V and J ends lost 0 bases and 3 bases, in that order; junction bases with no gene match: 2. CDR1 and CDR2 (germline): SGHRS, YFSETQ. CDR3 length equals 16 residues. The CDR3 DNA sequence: TGCGCCAGCAGCTTGGGACTAGCGGGACTCAAAAACATTCAGTACTTC. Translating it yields CASSLGLAGLKNIQYF.

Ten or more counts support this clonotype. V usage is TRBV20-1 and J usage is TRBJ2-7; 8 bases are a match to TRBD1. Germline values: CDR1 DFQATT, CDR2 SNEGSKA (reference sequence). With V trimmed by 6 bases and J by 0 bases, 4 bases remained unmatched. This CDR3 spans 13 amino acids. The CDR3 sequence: CSALDRGSYEQYV. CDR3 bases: TGCAGTGCGCTTGACAGGGGCTCCTACGAGCAGTACGTC.

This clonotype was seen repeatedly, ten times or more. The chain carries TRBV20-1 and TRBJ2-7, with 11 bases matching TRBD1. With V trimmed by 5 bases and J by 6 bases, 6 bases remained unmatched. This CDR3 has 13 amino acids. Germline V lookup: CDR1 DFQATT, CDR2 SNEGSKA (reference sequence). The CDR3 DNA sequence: TGCAGTGCTTACAGGACAGGGGGCGGCGAGCAGTACTTC. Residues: CSAYRTGGGEQYF.

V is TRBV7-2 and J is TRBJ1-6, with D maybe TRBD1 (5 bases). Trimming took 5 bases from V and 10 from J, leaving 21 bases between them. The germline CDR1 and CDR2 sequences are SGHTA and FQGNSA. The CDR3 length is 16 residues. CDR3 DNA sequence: TGTGCCAGCAGCATACCCGGGGGGTACTTTGGATCACCCCTCCACTTT. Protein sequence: CASSIPGGYFGSPLHF. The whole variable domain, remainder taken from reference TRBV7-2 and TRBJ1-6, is GAGVSQSPSNKVTEKGKDVELRCDPISGHTALYWYRQSLGQGLEFLIYFQGNSAPDKSGLPSDRFSAERTGGSVSTLTIQRTQQEDSAVYLCASSIPGGYFGSPLHFGNGTRLTVT.

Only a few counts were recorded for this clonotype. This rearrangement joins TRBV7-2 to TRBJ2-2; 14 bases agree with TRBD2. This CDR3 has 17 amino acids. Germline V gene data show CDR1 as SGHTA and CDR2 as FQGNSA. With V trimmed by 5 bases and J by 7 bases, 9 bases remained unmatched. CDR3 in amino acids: CASSRSGTSGGVGELFF. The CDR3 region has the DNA TGTGCCAGCAGCCGCTCAGGGACTAGCGGGGGCGTCGGGGAGCTGTTTTTT. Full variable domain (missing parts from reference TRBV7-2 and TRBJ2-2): GAGVSQSPSNKVTEKGKDVELRCDPISGHTALYWYRQSLGQGLEFLIYFQGNSAPDKSGLPSDRFSAERTGGSVSTLTIQRTQQEDSAVYLCASSRSGTSGGVGELFFGEGSRLTVL.

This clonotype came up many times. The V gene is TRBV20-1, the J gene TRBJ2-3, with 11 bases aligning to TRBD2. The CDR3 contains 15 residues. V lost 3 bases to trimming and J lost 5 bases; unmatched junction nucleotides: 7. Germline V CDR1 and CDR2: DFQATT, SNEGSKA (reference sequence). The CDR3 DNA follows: TGCAGTGCTAGGGAATTAGCGGGGGGGAAAGATACGCAGTATTTT. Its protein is CSARELAGGKDTQYF.

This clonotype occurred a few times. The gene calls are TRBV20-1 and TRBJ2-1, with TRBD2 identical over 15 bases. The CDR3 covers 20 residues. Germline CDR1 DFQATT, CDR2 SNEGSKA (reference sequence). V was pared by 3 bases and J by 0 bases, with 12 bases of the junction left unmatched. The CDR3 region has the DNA TGCAGTGCTAGGGCCACGGGACTAGCGGGGGGCCCTTCCTCCTACAATGAGCAGTTCTTC. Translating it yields CSARATGLAGGPSSYNEQFF.

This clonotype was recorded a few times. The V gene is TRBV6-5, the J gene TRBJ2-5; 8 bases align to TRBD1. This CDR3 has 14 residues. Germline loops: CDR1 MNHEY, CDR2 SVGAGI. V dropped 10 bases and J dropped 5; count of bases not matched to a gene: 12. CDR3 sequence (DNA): TGTGCCACCCTAAGGCAGGGGGCGAGGGAGACCCAGTACTTC. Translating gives CATLRQGARETQYF.

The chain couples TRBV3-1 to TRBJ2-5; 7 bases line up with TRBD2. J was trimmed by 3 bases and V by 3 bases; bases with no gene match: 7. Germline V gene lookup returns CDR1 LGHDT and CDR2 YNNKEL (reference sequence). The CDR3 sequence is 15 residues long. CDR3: CASSHRRRGEETQYF. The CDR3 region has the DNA TGTGCCAGCAGCCACCGGCGACGGGGGGAAGAGACCCAGTACTTC.

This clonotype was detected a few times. The CDR3 DNA sequence: TGCAGTGCTAGAGATTCGGCCGGTTCCTCCTACGAGCAGTACTTC. This translates into CSARDSAGSSYEQYF. The rearrangement joins TRBV20-1 to TRBJ2-7; D ambiguous. The CDR3 loop spans 15 amino acids. Trimming removed 0 bases at V and 0 bases at J, with 12 bases between. In germline, CDR1 is DFQATT, CDR2 SNEGSKA (reference sequence).

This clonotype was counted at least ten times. The CDR3 sequence: CASSLSQGINSPLHF. Written as DNA, the CDR3 is TGTGCCAGCAGCCTAAGCCAGGGGATTAATTCACCCCTCCACTTT. The chain couples TRBV7-2 to TRBJ1-6, with a weak D call TRBD1 (6 bases). Between the trimmed V and J ends, which lost 5 bases and 6 bases, there was a span of 14 bases. CDR1 SGHTA and CDR2 FQGNSA come from the germline V gene. The CDR3 loop spans 15 amino acids.

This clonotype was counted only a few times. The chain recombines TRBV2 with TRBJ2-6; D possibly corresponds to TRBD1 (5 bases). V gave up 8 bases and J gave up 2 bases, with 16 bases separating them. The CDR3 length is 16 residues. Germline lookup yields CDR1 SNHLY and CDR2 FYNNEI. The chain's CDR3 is CASERRALPGANVLTF. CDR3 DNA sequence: TGTGCCAGCGAGCGCAGGGCTCTACCTGGGGCCAACGTCCTGACTTTC.

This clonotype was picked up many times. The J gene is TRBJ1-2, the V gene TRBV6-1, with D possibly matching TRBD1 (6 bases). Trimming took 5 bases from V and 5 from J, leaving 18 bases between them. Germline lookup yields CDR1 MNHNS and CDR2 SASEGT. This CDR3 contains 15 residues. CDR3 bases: TGTGCCAGCAGTCCCGGGGGGCGGGGAAGGTATGGCTACACCTTC. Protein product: CASSPGGRGRYGYTF.

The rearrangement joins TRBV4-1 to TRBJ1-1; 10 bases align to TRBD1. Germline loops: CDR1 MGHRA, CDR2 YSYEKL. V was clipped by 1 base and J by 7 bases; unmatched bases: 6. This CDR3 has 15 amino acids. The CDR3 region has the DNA TGCGCCAGCAGCCAAGCGGACAGGGGGGGAGGTGAAGCTTTCTTT. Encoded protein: CASSQADRGGGEAFF.

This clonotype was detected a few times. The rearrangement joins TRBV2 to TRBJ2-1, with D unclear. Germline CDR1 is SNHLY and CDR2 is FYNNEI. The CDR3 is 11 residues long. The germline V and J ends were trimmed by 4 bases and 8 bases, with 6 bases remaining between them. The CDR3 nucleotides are TGTGCCAGCAGTGGGGTCTATGAGCAGTTCTTC. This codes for CASSGVYEQFF.

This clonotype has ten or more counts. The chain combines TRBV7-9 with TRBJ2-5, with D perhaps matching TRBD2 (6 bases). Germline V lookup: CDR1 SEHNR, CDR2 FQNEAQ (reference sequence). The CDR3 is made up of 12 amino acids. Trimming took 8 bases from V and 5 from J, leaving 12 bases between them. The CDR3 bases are TGTGCCAGCGGGATCAGCGGGGAGACCCAGTACTTC. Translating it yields CASGISGETQYF.

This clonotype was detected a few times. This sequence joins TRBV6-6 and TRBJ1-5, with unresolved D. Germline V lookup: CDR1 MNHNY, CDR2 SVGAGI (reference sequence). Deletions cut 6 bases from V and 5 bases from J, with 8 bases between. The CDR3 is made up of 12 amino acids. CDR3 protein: CASSSEDQPQHF. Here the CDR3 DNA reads TGTGCCAGCAGCTCTGAGGATCAGCCCCAGCATTTT.

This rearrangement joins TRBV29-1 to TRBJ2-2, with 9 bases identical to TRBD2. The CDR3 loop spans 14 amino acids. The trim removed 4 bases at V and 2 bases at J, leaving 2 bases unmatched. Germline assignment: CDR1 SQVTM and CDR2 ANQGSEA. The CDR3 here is CSVGGGANTGELFF. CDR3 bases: TGCAGCGTTGGCGGGGGGGCTAACACCGGGGAGCTGTTTTTT.

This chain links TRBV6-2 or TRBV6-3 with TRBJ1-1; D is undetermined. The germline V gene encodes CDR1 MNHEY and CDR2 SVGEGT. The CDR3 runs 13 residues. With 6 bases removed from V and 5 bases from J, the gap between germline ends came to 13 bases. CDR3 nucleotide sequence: TGTGCCAGCAGCCCCTACCTGGGGACTGAAGCTTTCTTT. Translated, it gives CASSPYLGTEAFF.

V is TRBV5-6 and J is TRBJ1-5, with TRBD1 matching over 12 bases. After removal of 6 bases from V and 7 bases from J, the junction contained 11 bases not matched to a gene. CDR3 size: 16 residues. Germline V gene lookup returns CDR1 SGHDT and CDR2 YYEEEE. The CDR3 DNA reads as TGTGCCAGCAACACTTGGGACAGGGGGCTTTGGCAGCCCCAGCATTTT. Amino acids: CASNTWDRGLWQPQHF.

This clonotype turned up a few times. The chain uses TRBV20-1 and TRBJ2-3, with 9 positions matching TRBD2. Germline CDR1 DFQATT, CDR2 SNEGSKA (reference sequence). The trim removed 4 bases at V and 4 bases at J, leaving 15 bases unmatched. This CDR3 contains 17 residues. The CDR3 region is CSAKPPGGTSLPDTQYF. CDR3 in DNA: TGCAGTGCTAAGCCCCCCGGGGGGACTAGCTTGCCAGATACGCAGTATTTT.